Listed below are T cell receptor beta chains from one sample, sequenced in a study of OX40 agonist ivuxolimab in advanced cancers. The table came from immunoSEQ multiplex PCR; TCRdb's copy has only in-frame clones and leaves some out. The sample has approximately 34,000 clones; roughly 87% are singletons. The sequences come from CD4+ or CD8+ T cells sorted from blood, collected in a trial of the OX40 agonist ivuxolimab. Source of these receptors: an adult with an advanced solid tumor such as melanoma, head and neck, liver or kidney cancer. Both conserved end residues are part of each CDR3. A D gene is named only where the DNA matches it firmly. Clone size is shown for a subset of rows, as once, few, many or a class of expanded clone.

-	TRBJ2-7	13	-	TRBV18	TGTGCCAGCTCACCAAACGACAGCTACGAGCAGTACTTC	CASSPNDSYEQYF
TRBD1	TRBJ2-7	14	-	TRBV5-1	TGCGCCAGCAGCCCGACAGGGGGCCGGAACGAGCAGTACTTC	CASSPTGGRNEQYF
-	TRBJ2-1	11	once	TRBV20-1	TGCAGTGCTAAATTCTACAATGAGCAGTTCTTC	CSAKFYNEQFF
TRBD1	TRBJ1-3	13	-	TRBV5-1	TGCGCCAGCGGGCACCGGGACAGCGACACCATATATTTT	CASGHRDSDTIYF
-	TRBJ2-7	13	-	TRBV7-9	TGTGCCAGCAGCCCCCCAGGTTCCTACGAGCAGTACTTC	CASSPPGSYEQYF
-	TRBJ2-7	18	-	TRBV19	TGTGCCAGTAGTTCAAGACAGTTTTCTGATCCACTAACCTACGAGCAGTACTTC	CASSSRQFSDPLTYEQYF
-	TRBJ1-3	14	-	TRBV7-2	TGTGCCAGCAGTATAGGGGGTACTGGAAACACCATATATTTT	CASSIGGTGNTIYF
TRBD2	TRBJ2-7	11	-	TRBV20-1	TGCAGTGCTCGAGCGGGGCGCGAGCAGTACTTC	CSARAGREQYF
-	TRBJ2-7	13	-	TRBV6-6	TGTGCCAGCAGTTACACTCTAGCCTACGAGCAGTACTTC	CASSYTLAYEQYF
TRBD2	TRBJ2-3	14	-	TRBV5-4	TGTGCCAGCAGACTCACTAGCGGAACAGATACGCAGTATTTT	CASRLTSGTDTQYF
-	TRBJ1-1	13	-	TRBV30	TGTGCCTGTCCAGGACCGATGAACACTGAAGCTTTCTTT	CACPGPMNTEAFF
-	TRBJ1-1	15	-	TRBV7-9	TGTGCCAGCAGCCGAGCTGACGCGCCGAACACTGAAGCTTTCTTT	CASSRADAPNTEAFF
TRBD1	TRBJ1-2	16	-	TRBV27	TGTGCCAGTACGTCCGGGACAGGAATGGAGAAGAGGGGCTACACCTTC	CASTSGTGMEKRGYTF
-	TRBJ2-5	13	-	TRBV7-9	TGTGCCAGCAGCTTATGGAACCAAGAGACCCAGTACTTC	CASSLWNQETQYF
-	TRBJ1-1	16	-	TRBV18	TGTGCCAGCTCACCAACTATGGGGGCTACGAACACTGAAGCTTTCTTT	CASSPTMGATNTEAFF
TRBD1	TRBJ2-7	14	-	TRBV6-5	TGTGCCAGCAGAGAGGGACAGGGGCCCTACGAGCAGTACTTC	CASREGQGPYEQYF
-	TRBJ2-1	13	few	TRBV6-5	TGTGCCAGCAGGGCCGACAGGAACAATGAGCAGTTCTTC	CASRADRNNEQFF
-	TRBJ2-1	14	-	TRBV14	TGTGCCAGCAGCCAAGGTCACCGGCTGGATGAGCAGTTCTTC	CASSQGHRLDEQFF
-	TRBJ2-7	13	-	TRBV7-7	TGTGCCAGCAGCTTAGAGGGGACGGACGAGCAGTACTTC	CASSLEGTDEQYF
-	TRBJ1-5	13	-	TRBV2	TGTGCCAGCAGTGAAGGGGGGAATCAGCCCCAGCATTTT	CASSEGGNQPQHF
-	TRBJ2-2	15	-	TRBV28	TGTGCCAGCAGTTTTCCAAAACCCCACACCGGGGAGCTGTTTTTT	CASSFPKPHTGELFF
TRBD1	TRBJ1-2	15	once	TRBV5-1	TGCGCCAGCAGCTCTTTCCCATCAGGGGGAGATGGCTACACCTTC	CASSSFPSGGDGYTF
-	TRBJ2-7	11	medium-sized	TRBV5-1	TGCGCCAGCAGCGGCCCCTACGAGCAGTACTTC	CASSGPYEQYF
TRBD2	TRBJ2-1	15	-	TRBV27	TGTGCCAGCAGTTCCGGACTAGCGGGGGGCCTTGGGCAGTTCTTC	CASSSGLAGGLGQFF
-	TRBJ1-1	14	-	TRBV7-9	TGTGCCCTCAAACCCGGGGGCGCGAACACTGAAGCTTTCTTT	CALKPGGANTEAFF
-	TRBJ2-2	16	-	TRBV7-9	TGTGCCAGCAGCAGGGGGACCCCGTCGTGGACCGGGGAGCTGTTTTTT	CASSRGTPSWTGELFF
-	TRBJ1-5	13	-	TRBV7-8	TGTGCCAGCGCTATCAGGTCTAGTCAGCCCCAGCATTTT	CASAIRSSQPQHF
TRBD1	TRBJ2-7	15	-	TRBV19	TGTGCCAGCAGCTTTTCGGGGACAGGGGGTTACGAGCAGTACTTC	CASSFSGTGGYEQYF
-	TRBJ1-3	16	-	TRBV9	TGTGCCAGCAGCGTAGTTACAGGCCTAGGGGGAAACACCATATATTTT	CASSVVTGLGGNTIYF
-	TRBJ2-7	14	-	TRBV12-2	TGTGCAAGTCGCCTCTTCGGGGACGCCTACGAGCAGTACTTC	CASRLFGDAYEQYF
-	TRBJ2-7	13	-	TRBV4-1	TGCGCCAGCAGCCCGGGTCCTCCCTACGAGCAGTACTTC	CASSPGPPYEQYF
TRBD2	TRBJ2-2	17	-	TRBV7-9	TGTGCCAGCAGCTTTACTAGCGGGGTCAAAGGTACCGGGGAGCTGTTTTTT	CASSFTSGVKGTGELFF
-	TRBJ2-4	15	-	TRBV12-2	TGTGCAAGTCGCTTCGGGCCTACAGCCAAAAACATTCAGTACTTC	CASRFGPTAKNIQYF
-	TRBJ2-3	15	-	TRBV6-6	TGTGCCAGCAGTTCTCCGACGGATAGCACAGATACGCAGTATTTT	CASSSPTDSTDTQYF
-	TRBJ2-2	16	-	TRBV9	TGTGCCAGCAGCGTAGGTGACAGCCCAAACACCGGGGAGCTGTTTTTT	CASSVGDSPNTGELFF
-	TRBJ2-7	11	few	TRBV6-5	TGTGCCAGCAGCTCCCGGTACGAGCAGTACTTC	CASSSRYEQYF
TRBD1	TRBJ2-2	15	-	TRBV28	TGTGCCAGCAAATCGACAGGGCTCAACACCGGGGAGCTGTTTTTT	CASKSTGLNTGELFF
TRBD1	TRBJ2-1	15	-	TRBV7-9	TGTGCCAGCAGCACCCGGGACAGGGGGGACAATGAGCAGTTCTTC	CASSTRDRGDNEQFF
TRBD2	TRBJ2-7	14	-	TRBV13	TGTGCCACAGCCGAGCGGGGGCTCTCCTACGAGCAGTACTTC	CATAERGLSYEQYF
-	TRBJ1-1	15	-	TRBV10-2	TGCGCCAGCGCCCTAGGGCAGACCATGAACACTGAAGCTTTCTTT	CASALGQTMNTEAFF
-	TRBJ2-1	10	-	TRBV7-9	TGTGCCAGCAGCTTATCTGAGCAGTTCTTC	CASSLSEQFF
-	TRBJ1-2	14	-	TRBV30	TGTGCCTGGAGTGGATTCGACTCCGGCTATGGCTACACCTTC	CAWSGFDSGYGYTF
TRBD1	TRBJ2-3	14	few	TRBV4-2	TGTGCCAGCAGCCAAGTCGGGACAGGCGATACGCAGTATTTT	CASSQVGTGDTQYF
-	TRBJ1-2	12	-	TRBV6-5	TGTGCCAGCAGTTACGGTACCGGTGGCTACACCTTC	CASSYGTGGYTF
-	TRBJ2-7	15	medium-sized	TRBV4-3	TGCGCCAGCAGCCAAGGGGTAGCCTTATCCTACGAGCAGTACTTC	CASSQGVALSYEQYF
-	TRBJ1-1	14	-	TRBV28	TGTGCCAGCAGTCTATATATTGCCAACACTGAAGCTTTCTTT	CASSLYIANTEAFF
-	TRBJ2-7	14	-	TRBV25-1	TGTGCCAGCAGTGTGTGGGAACAGGGCAACGAGCAGTACTTC	CASSVWEQGNEQYF
-	TRBJ2-1	16	-	TRBV4-3	TGCGCCAGCAGCCAAGATTTTTCCGGGATTAGCAATGAGCAGTTCTTC	CASSQDFSGISNEQFF
-	TRBJ2-1	15	-	TRBV14	TGTGCCAGCAGCCAAGGTCGAGGCTCCTACAATGAGCAGTTCTTC	CASSQGRGSYNEQFF
-	TRBJ2-7	12	-	TRBV30	TGTGCCTGGAGGCTCGAGGGATTGGAACAGTACTTC	CAWRLEGLEQYF
-	TRBJ2-2	16	-	TRBV7-3	TGTGCCAGCAGCTTGTCCCGGGACCCTTCCACCGGGGAGCTGTTTTTT	CASSLSRDPSTGELFF
TRBD1	TRBJ1-6	18	-	TRBV30	TGTGCCTGGAGTGCTTCCAATCCGGGACAGGGGTGTAATTCACCCCTCCACTTT	CAWSASNPGQGCNSPLHF
-	TRBJ1-5	15	-	TRBV13	TGCGCCAGCAGCCAAGAGCCGGGGCTGAATCAGCCCCAGCATTTT	CASSQEPGLNQPQHF
TRBD2	TRBJ2-5	12	-	TRBV27	TGTGCCAGCAGTCCGGGAGGTGAGACCCAGTACTTC	CASSPGGETQYF
-	TRBJ1-5	13	-	TRBV10-3	TGTGCCATCAGTGAGAATTCGAGACAGCCCCAGCATTTT	CAISENSRQPQHF
-	TRBJ1-2	11	few	TRBV29-1	TGCAGCGTTGAAGGGGACTATGGCTACACCTTC	CSVEGDYGYTF
-	TRBJ1-1	14	-	TRBV4-3	TGCGCCAGCAGCCAAGACACAGGGATCACTGAAGCTTTCTTT	CASSQDTGITEAFF